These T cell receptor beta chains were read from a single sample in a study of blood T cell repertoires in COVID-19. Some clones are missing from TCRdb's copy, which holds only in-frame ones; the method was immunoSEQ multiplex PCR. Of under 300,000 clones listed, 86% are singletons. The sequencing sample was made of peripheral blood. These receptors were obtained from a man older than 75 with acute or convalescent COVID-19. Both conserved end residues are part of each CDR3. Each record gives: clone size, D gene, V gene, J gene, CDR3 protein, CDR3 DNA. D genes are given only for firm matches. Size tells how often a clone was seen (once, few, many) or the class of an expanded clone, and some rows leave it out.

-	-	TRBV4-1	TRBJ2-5	CASSLEGPGELQETQYF	TGCGCCAGCAGCCTTGAGGGTCCAGGGGAACTACAAGAGACCCAGTACTTC
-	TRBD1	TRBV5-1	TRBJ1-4	CASSLVLGGVGEKLFF	TGCGCCAGCAGCTTGGTTTTAGGGGGCGTTGGAGAAAAACTGTTTTTT
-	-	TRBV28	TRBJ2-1	CASTDPPRLDEQFF	TGTGCCAGCACAGACCCCCCACGACTCGATGAGCAGTTCTTC
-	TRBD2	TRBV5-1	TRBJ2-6	CASSWGGLGNSGANVLTF	TGCGCCAGCAGCTGGGGAGGGTTAGGGAACTCTGGGGCCAACGTCCTGACTTTC
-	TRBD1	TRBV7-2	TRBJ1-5	CASSSYRGGQPQHF	TGTGCCAGCAGCTCTTACAGGGGGGGGCAGCCCCAGCATTTT
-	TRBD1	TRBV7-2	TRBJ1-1	CATLGGQGRTEAFF	TGTGCCACCCTGGGGGGACAGGGTCGGACTGAAGCTTTCTTT
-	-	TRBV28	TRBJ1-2	CASSLGRVAGYTF	TGTGCCAGCAGTTTAGGGAGGGTTGCTGGCTACACCTTC
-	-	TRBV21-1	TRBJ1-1	CASECLYTEAFF	TGTGCCAGCGAGTGCCTTTACACTGAAGCTTTCTTT
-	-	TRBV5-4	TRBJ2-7	CASSPRNTLEQYF	TGTGCCAGCAGCCCCCGAAACACCCTCGAGCAGTACTTC
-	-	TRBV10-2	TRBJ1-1	CASRLRGTMNTEAFF	TGCGCCAGCCGACTCAGGGGCACTATGAACACTGAAGCTTTCTTT
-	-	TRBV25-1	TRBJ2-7	CASSEYGGYEQYF	TGTGCCAGCAGTGAATATGGCGGCTACGAGCAGTACTTC
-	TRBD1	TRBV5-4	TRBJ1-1	CASSLGGGGQMNTEAFF	TGTGCCAGCAGCTTGGGTGGAGGGGGCCAGATGAACACTGAAGCTTTCTTT
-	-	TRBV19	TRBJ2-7	CASSGVSSYEQYF	TGTGCCAGTAGTGGAGTCAGCTCCTACGAGCAGTACTTC
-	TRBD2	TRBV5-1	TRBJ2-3	CASSWRLAGGPGADTQYF	TGCGCCAGCAGCTGGCGACTAGCGGGAGGGCCCGGGGCAGATACGCAGTATTTT
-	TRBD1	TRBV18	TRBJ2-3	CASSPRTGRSLSATQYF	TGTGCCAGCTCACCACGGACAGGCAGGTCCCTTTCCGCGACGCAGTATTTT
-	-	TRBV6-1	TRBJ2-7	CASSEQGYEQYF	TGTGCCAGCAGTGAACAGGGGTACGAGCAGTACTTC
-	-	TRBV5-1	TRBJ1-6	CASSSAHGRGSNSPLHF	TGCGCCAGCAGCTCGGCCCACGGCAGGGGAAGTAATTCACCCCTCCACTTT
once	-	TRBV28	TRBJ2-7	CASSLRRYEQYF	TGTGCCAGCAGTCTTCGGAGGTACGAGCAGTATTTC
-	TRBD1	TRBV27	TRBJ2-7	CASSQVGTATYEQYF	TGTGCCAGCAGCCAAGTGGGGACAGCAACTTACGAGCAGTACTTC
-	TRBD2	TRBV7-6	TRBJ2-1	CASSLVDAGVSEQFF	TGTGCCAGCAGCTTAGTCGATGCGGGAGTCAGTGAGCAGTTCTTC
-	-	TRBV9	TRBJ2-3	CASSGGTDTQYF	TGTGCCAGCAGCGGAGGCACAGATACGCAGTATTTT
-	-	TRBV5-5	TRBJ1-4	CASSLDLLANEKLFF	TGTGCCAGCAGCTTGGATCTGTTAGCGAATGAAAAACTGTTTTTT
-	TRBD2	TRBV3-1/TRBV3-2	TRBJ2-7	CASSQVFLAGGPGYEQYF	TGTGCCAGCAGCCAAGTGTTTCTAGCGGGAGGGCCCGGCTACGAGCAGTACTTC
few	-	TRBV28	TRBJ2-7	CASTSDIGYEQYF	TGTGCCAGCACCTCAGACATTGGCTACGAGCAGTACTTC
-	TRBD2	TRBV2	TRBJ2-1	CASEGSGGKQFF	TGTGCCAGCGAAGGTAGCGGGGGAAAGCAGTTCTTC
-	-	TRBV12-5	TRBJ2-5	CASGLDRSGTQYF	TGTGCTAGTGGTTTGGACAGGAGTGGGACCCAGTACTTC
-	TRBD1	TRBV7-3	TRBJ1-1	CASSAWTGGVAEAFF	TGTGCCAGCAGCGCCTGGACAGGGGGCGTCGCTGAAGCTTTCTTT
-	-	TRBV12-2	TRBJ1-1	CASRLGGPVGTEAFF	TGTGCAAGTCGCTTAGGAGGGCCAGTGGGCACTGAAGCTTTCTTT
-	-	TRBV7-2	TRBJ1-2	CASSTDRSNYGYTF	TGTGCCAGCAGCACGGACAGATCTAACTATGGCTACACCTTC
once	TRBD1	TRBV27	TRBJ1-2	CASTSPGTGYGYTF	TGTGCCAGCACCTCTCCCGGGACAGGCTATGGCTACACCTTC
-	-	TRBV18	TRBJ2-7	CASSPSRYEQYF	TGTGCCAGCTCACCAAGCAGGTACGAGCAGTACTTC
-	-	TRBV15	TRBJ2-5	CATSTEETQYF	TGTGCCACCAGCACTGAAGAGACCCAGTACTTC
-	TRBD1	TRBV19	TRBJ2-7	CASKETGQGAYEQYF	TGTGCCAGTAAGGAGACGGGGCAGGGGGCGTACGAGCAGTACTTC
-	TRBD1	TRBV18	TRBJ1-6	CASSSLWTGGTDSPLHF	TGTGCCAGCTCATCCCTATGGACAGGGGGCACCGATTCACCCCTCCACTTT
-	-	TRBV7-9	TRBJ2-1	CASSSSGGRNEQFF	TGTGCCAGCAGCTCGTCGGGGGGCCGGAATGAGCAGTTCTTC
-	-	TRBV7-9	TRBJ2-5	CASSLAGGGGTQYF	TGTGCCAGCAGCCTAGCCGGGGGCGGGGGGACCCAGTACTTC
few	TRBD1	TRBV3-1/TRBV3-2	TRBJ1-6	CASSSRQGRNSPLHF	TGTGCCAGCAGCTCAAGACAGGGACGTAATTCACCCCTCCACTTT
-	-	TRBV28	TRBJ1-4	CASSSGPTNEKLFF	TGTGCCAGCAGTTCAGGTCCAACTAATGAAAAACTGTTTTTT
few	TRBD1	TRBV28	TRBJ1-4	CASSEGAENEKLFF	TGTGCCAGCAGTGAGGGGGCAGAGAATGAAAAACTGTTTTTT
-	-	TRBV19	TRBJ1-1	CASSPGRGGTEAFF	TGTGCCAGTAGTCCCGGTAGGGGAGGAACTGAAGCTTTCTTT
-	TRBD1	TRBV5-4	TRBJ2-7	CASSGQGAGEQYF	TGTGCCAGCAGTGGACAGGGGGCCGGCGAGCAGTACTTT
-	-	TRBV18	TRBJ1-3	CASSPQRKSEAGNTIYF	TGTGCCAGCTCACCACAAAGGAAATCGGAGGCGGGAAACACCATATATTTT
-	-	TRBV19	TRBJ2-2	CASSKAPGFTGELFF	TGTGCCAGTAGTAAGGCTCCAGGGTTCACCGGGGAGCTGTTTTTT
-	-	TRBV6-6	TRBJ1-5	CASSPTSNQPQHF	TGTGCCAGCAGTCCCACAAGCAATCAGCCCCAGCATTTT
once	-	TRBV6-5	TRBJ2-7	CASSYSGLVLEQYF	TGTGCCAGCAGTTACTCGGGACTGGTGCTCGAGCAGTACTTC
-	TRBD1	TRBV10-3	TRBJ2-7	CAISQDRGFYEQYF	TGTGCCATCAGTCAGGACAGGGGTTTCTACGAGCAGTACTTC
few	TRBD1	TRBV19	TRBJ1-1	CASSPLPGQSHAAAFF	TGTGCCAGTAGTCCACTCCCGGGACAGTCTCACGCGGCGGCTTTCTTT
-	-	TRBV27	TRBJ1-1	CASSLRGAKGGEAFF	TGTGCCAGCAGTTTACGGGGGGCGAAAGGAGGAGAAGCTTTCTTT
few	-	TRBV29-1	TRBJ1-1	CSVGGGTEAFF	TGCAGCGTTGGCGGAGGGACTGAAGCTTTCTTT
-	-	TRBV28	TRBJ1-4	CASSLIRGMGKLFF	TGTGCCAGCAGTTTAATACGGGGGATGGGAAAACTGTTTTTT